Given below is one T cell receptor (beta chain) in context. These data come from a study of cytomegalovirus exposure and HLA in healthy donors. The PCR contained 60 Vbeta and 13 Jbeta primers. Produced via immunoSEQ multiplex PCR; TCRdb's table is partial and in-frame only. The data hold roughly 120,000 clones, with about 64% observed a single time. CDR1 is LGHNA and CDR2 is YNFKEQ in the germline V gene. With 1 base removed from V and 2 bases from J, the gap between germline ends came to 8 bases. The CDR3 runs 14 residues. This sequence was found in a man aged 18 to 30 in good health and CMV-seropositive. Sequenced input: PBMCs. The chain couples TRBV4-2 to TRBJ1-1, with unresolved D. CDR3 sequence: CASSQVDINTEAFF. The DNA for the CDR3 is TGTGCCAGCAGCCAAGTCGACATCAACACTGAAGCTTTCTTT.